These 5 T cell receptor beta chains share one sample of origin, sequenced in a study of beta chain features in type 1 diabetes. TCRB transcripts that were expressed got sequenced, as all of the isolated RNA had been reverse transcribed. Sequencing used immunoSEQ multiplex PCR; TCRdb keeps in-frame clones, though not all of them. The profile shows under 500,000 clones, around 28% of them singletons. Sequencing was performed on naive CD4+ T cells from blood. The receptors were sampled from a man aged 18-30 years in good health.

V gene TRBV14 combines with J gene TRBJ2-1; the match to TRBD2 covers 7 bases. V lost 0 bases, J lost 6 bases, and 11 bases stayed unmatched. The CDR3 is made up of 17 amino acids. Looked up from germline, CDR1 is SGHDN and CDR2 is FVKESK. The CDR3 coding sequence is TGTGCCAGCAGCCAAGAAGGCGGACTAGTAGGGCTCAATGAGCAGTTCTTC. Translating it yields CASSQEGGLVGLNEQFF. Together with reference TRBV14 and TRBJ2-1, the CDR3 gives the full variable domain: EAGVTQFPSHSVIEKGQTVTLRCDPISGHDNLYWYRRVMGKEIKFLLHFVKESKQDESGMPNNRFLAERTGGTYSTLKVQPAELEDSGVYFCASSQEGGLVGLNEQFFGPGTRLTVL.

The chain joins TRBV7-2 to TRBJ2-5; D not resolved. V lost 6 bases to trimming and J lost 4 bases, with 15 bases between them. The V gene's germline CDR1 is SGHTA and CDR2 FQGNSA. The CDR3 is 14 amino acids. DNA for the CDR3: TGTGCCAGCAGTCCCTTCCCCAGTGTAGAGACCCAGTACTTC. Amino acids: CASSPFPSVETQYF.

The chain joins TRBV5-1 to TRBJ2-5; D unclear. Trimming left V 4 bases short and J 1 base short, with 11 bases between. This CDR3 region has 14 residues. From germline, CDR1 is SGHRS and CDR2 YFSETQ. The CDR3 coding sequence is TGCGCCAGCAGCCACGACACCCGCCAAGAGACCCAGTACTTC. Its protein is CASSHDTRQETQYF.

The V call is TRBV7-9, the J call TRBJ2-7; D is perhaps TRBD1 or TRBD2 (5 bases each). Germline CDR1 is SEHNR and CDR2 is FQNEAQ (reference sequence). V was trimmed by 5 bases and J by 2 bases, leaving 13 bases between them. CDR3 length: 14 residues. CDR3 sequence: CASSTGTVTYEQYF. The CDR3 DNA reads as TGTGCCAGCAGCACCGGGACGGTGACCTACGAGCAGTACTTC. Filled out from reference TRBV7-9 and TRBJ2-7, the complete variable domain reads DTGVSQNPRHKITKRGQNVTFRCDPISEHNRLYWYRQTLGQGPEFLTYFQNEAQLEKSRLLSDRFSAERPKGSFSTLEIQRTEQGDSAMYLCASSTGTVTYEQYFGPGTRLTVT.

This clone was counted only a few times. The chain recombines TRBV28 with TRBJ1-3; D call uncertain. Germline loops: CDR1 MDHEN, CDR2 SYDVKM. Trimming removed 6 bases from V and 4 bases from J, with 1 base in between. The CDR3 spans 10 residues. CDR3 DNA sequence: TGTGCCAGCAGGGGAAACACCATATATTTT. Protein: CASRGNTIYF. Drawing the rest from reference TRBV28 and TRBJ1-3, the complete variable domain is DVKVTQSSRYLVKRTGEKVFLECVQDMDHENMFWYRQDPGLGLRLIYFSYDVKMKEKGDIPEGYSVSREKKERFSLILESASTNQTSMYLCASRGNTIYFGEGSWLTVV.